This TCR beta chain was obtained from a study of Ad26.COV2.S vaccination and SARS-CoV-2 variants. Study at large: Of the COV1001 trial arms, the Ad26.COV2.S arm included the donor. In the study, Ad26.COV2.S was injected intramuscularly once, or twice 56 days apart. General study findings and limits: While placebo recipients had lower spike-specific TCR breadth, vaccine recipients had more.

A note on this clone: Antigen unknown.

The CDR3 has 14 residues. Deletions cut 2 bases from V and 1 base from J, with 8 bases between. Germline CDR1 is SGHAT and CDR2 is FQNNGV. The assay was immunoSEQ multiplex PCR, and TCRdb's table has in-frame clones only and misses some. Of about 350,000 clones in the sample, approximately 86% were seen once. Indicated treatment: 15 to 20 received Ad26.COV2.S at low or high dose, single or two shots; roughly five received placebo; per-sample allocation not given. Day 63 following the first vaccine or placebo injection was when the samples were taken. The rearrangement joins TRBV11-2 to TRBJ1-1; no clear D. Sequenced material: peripheral blood, taken in a trial of Ad26.COV2.S vaccine versus placebo. This clonotype was sampled from a person aged 18-60 years who received the Ad26.COV2.S COVID-19 vaccine or a placebo. CDR3 in DNA: TGTGCCAGCAGCTTACGGGTACAGAACACTGAAGCTTTCTTT. Translated: CASSLRVQNTEAFF.